The T cell receptor (beta chain) described here comes from a study of shared clonotypes between healthy human individuals. CD45RA-negative memory and CD45RA+ naive subsets were split from the CD4+ cells. The method was immunoSEQ multiplex PCR; TCRdb's version includes in-frame clones alone and lacks a portion of them. The sample contains some 1.1 million clones, 70% to 80% of which appear only once. J lost 7 bases, V lost 5 bases, and 8 bases had no gene match. This CDR3 is 14 amino acids long. Germline assignment: CDR1 LNHDA and CDR2 SQIVND (reference sequence). Sequenced: memory CD4+ T cells from PBMCs. Regarding subset: CD45RA-negative fraction. The chain combines TRBV19 with TRBJ2-7; 10 bases fit TRBD2. The clonotype was recovered from a man younger than 35 in good health. Some clones in this sample may be carry-over from other donors' samples. CDR3 protein: CASSGLAGAMEQYF. The CDR3 region has the DNA TGTGCCAGTAGTGGCCTAGCGGGAGCGATGGAGCAGTACTTC.